This note documents a single T cell receptor (beta chain) sequence. The sample belongs to a study of T-cell memory formation after mild COVID-19. CDR1 is SNHLY, CDR2 FYNNEI, per germline. The CDR3 runs 17 residues. J was trimmed by 1 base and V by 5 bases; bases with no gene match: 13. Each CDR3 protein is one row after TCRdb ran MiXCR on the 5' RACE reads. There are some 130,000 distinct CDR3 sequences in the sample; 15% to 20% occur only once, and about 14% lies in the top ten. This TCR was sampled from an adult woman who had mild COVID-19 (a few samples of this study predate the infection). Cell type and time point are not known. The V call is TRBV2, the J call TRBJ2-5, with 7 bases identical to TRBD1. The sequenced sample consisted of PBMCs or a T cell subset sorted from them (not recorded which). CDR3 region: CASSKEGRGRRQETQYF. The DNA for the CDR3 is TGTGCCAGCAGTAAAGAGGGCAGGGGGAGACGCCAAGAGACCCAGTACTTC.